This T cell receptor (beta chain) derives from a study of PD-L1 blockade in urothelial cancer. Time point meaning: pretreatment peripheral blood. V lost 9 bases, J lost 4 bases, and 2 bases stayed unmatched. Germline CDR1 is ENHRY and CDR2 is SYGVKD. The CDR3 loop spans 12 amino acids. This table comes from immunoSEQ multiplex PCR, and its TCRdb copy is limited to in-frame clones, with some not included. Of 95,000 to 100,000 clones detected, 87% appear once; the ten largest clones hold more than 1.5%. The V gene is TRBV10-3, the J gene TRBJ2-7; 11 bases line up with TRBD1. The input for sequencing was PBMCs, taken around atezolizumab (anti-PD-L1) treatment. The TCR comes from a man between 60 and 70 years old with urothelial cancer. In nucleotides, the CDR3 is TGTGCCATAAGGGACAGGGGGTACGAGCAGTACTTC. Protein product: CAIRDRGYEQYF.